The source of this TCR beta chain is a study of cytomegalovirus exposure and HLA in healthy donors. The study's findings and limits: Analyzed later, association rates of TCRs varied across HLA loci, with DRB1 most and HLA-C fewest.

The PCR contained 60 Vbeta and 13 Jbeta primers. Only in-frame clones appear in the TCRdb table, and some are missing; sequencing was by immunoSEQ multiplex PCR. The data show approximately 190,000 clones, roughly four fifths seen once. This clone was seen just once. Its antigen remains unidentified. This receptor was identified in a woman aged 18-29 years in good health and CMV-seronegative. The sequenced sample was PBMCs.

CDR3 coding DNA: TGTGCCAGCAGCTTGCACGGTCCGGGGGGGCTCGGTGGCTACACCTTC. It specifies CASSLHGPGGLGGYTF. The chain employs TRBV7-2 and TRBJ1-2; maybe TRBD1 (6 bases). CDR1 SGHTA and CDR2 FQGNSA come from the germline V gene. There are 16 residues in the CDR3. V was trimmed by 3 bases and J by 7 bases, leaving 21 bases between them.